This is a list of T cell receptor beta chains from one sample in a study of blood T cell repertoires in COVID-19. TCRdb keeps only in-frame clones here, not all; method: immunoSEQ multiplex PCR. The sample has about 280,000 clones; 65% to 90% are singletons. Material: peripheral blood. The receptors originated from a man between 45 and 60 years old with active or convalescent COVID-19. Both conserved end residues are part of each CDR3. Fields, in order: D gene, J gene, V gene, CDR3 protein, CDR3 DNA. A D gene is named only where the DNA matches it firmly.

D gene: TRBD1
J gene: TRBJ2-5
V gene: TRBV28
CDR3 protein: CASSFRGRQETQYF
CDR3 DNA: TGTGCCAGCAGTTTCAGGGGGCGCCAAGAGACCCAGTACTTC

D gene: TRBD2
J gene: TRBJ2-7
V gene: TRBV7-2
CDR3 protein: CASSLMASGSPTSGEQYF
CDR3 DNA: TGTGCCAGCAGCTTAATGGCTAGCGGGAGCCCTACGTCGGGCGAGCAGTACTTC

D gene: TRBD1
J gene: TRBJ1-2
V gene: TRBV12-3/TRBV12-4
CDR3 protein: CASSPTGEGYTF
CDR3 DNA: TGTGCCAGCAGTCCGACAGGGGAAGGCTACACCTTC

D gene: .
J gene: TRBJ2-5
V gene: TRBV7-5
CDR3 protein: CVRSLAGGRPETQYF
CDR3 DNA: TGTGTCAGAAGCTTAGCGGGGGGGAGGCCAGAGACCCAGTACTTC

D gene: .
J gene: TRBJ1-2
V gene: TRBV12-3/TRBV12-4
CDR3 protein: CASSFRGSYGYTF
CDR3 DNA: TGTGCCAGCAGTTTTAGGGGTAGCTATGGCTACACCTTC

D gene: .
J gene: TRBJ2-7
V gene: TRBV28
CDR3 protein: CASSPGRGYEQYF
CDR3 DNA: TGTGCCAGCAGTCCCGGCAGGGGCTACGAGCAGTACTTC

D gene: TRBD2
J gene: TRBJ2-2
V gene: TRBV19
CDR3 protein: CASGASGSPGELFF
CDR3 DNA: TGTGCCAGTGGGGCTAGCGGGAGTCCCGGGGAGCTGTTTTTT

D gene: .
J gene: TRBJ1-3
V gene: TRBV7-2
CDR3 protein: CASSLLAGISSGNTIYF
CDR3 DNA: TGTGCCAGCAGCTTATTAGCAGGGATTAGCTCTGGAAACACCATATATTTT

D gene: .
J gene: TRBJ1-2
V gene: TRBV30
CDR3 protein: CAWRVRGNYGYTF
CDR3 DNA: TGTGCCTGGAGGGTCCGAGGAAACTATGGCTACACCTTC

D gene: TRBD2
J gene: TRBJ2-7
V gene: TRBV5-1
CDR3 protein: CASSGAGGAYEQYF
CDR3 DNA: TGCGCCAGCAGCGGGGCGGGAGGGGCCTACGAGCAGTACTTC

D gene: .
J gene: TRBJ1-5
V gene: TRBV19
CDR3 protein: CASRDTFNQPQHF
CDR3 DNA: TGTGCCAGCCGGGACACCTTCAATCAGCCCCAGCATTTT

D gene: .
J gene: TRBJ1-6
V gene: TRBV28
CDR3 protein: CASSLWVRGGPPLHF
CDR3 DNA: TGTGCCAGCAGTTTATGGGTCCGGGGGGGGCCACCCCTCCACTTT

D gene: .
J gene: TRBJ1-4
V gene: TRBV5-6
CDR3 protein: CASSLGTVTNEKLFF
CDR3 DNA: TGTGCCAGCAGCTTGGGTACGGTGACTAATGAAAAACTGTTTTTT

D gene: .
J gene: TRBJ1-6
V gene: TRBV7-9
CDR3 protein: CASNSGNSPLHF
CDR3 DNA: TGTGCCAGCAACTCGGGGAATTCACCCCTCCACTTT

D gene: .
J gene: TRBJ1-6
V gene: TRBV27
CDR3 protein: CASSLTTQGYNSPLHF
CDR3 DNA: TGTGCCAGCAGTCTCACCACACAGGGCTATAATTCACCCCTCCACTTT